The 31 T cell receptor beta chains below were found in one sample sequenced in a study of identical twins. TCRdb ran MiXCR on the 5' RACE reads and lists one entry per CDR3 protein. The repertoire consists of around 500,000 distinct CDR3 sequences, with 11% to 15% occurring once and the leading ten covering around 0.57%. Separately, the same data were catalogued under a study of yellow fever vaccine responses in identical twins.

The source material was CD4+ T cells sorted from blood. The receptors were sampled from a woman aged 18-29 years in good health.

This chain uses TRBV20-1 with TRBJ1-2; 7 nucleotides match TRBD1. There are 12 residues in the CDR3. CDR1 is DFQATT and CDR2 is SNEGSKA in the germline V gene (reference sequence). The chain's CDR3 is CNSRDRLYGYTF. The CDR3 DNA reads TGCAACAGCCGGGACAGACTTTATGGCTACACCTTC.

V gene TRBV5-1 combines with J gene TRBJ1-1, with D unresolved. Germline CDR1 SGHRS, CDR2 YFSETQ. CDR3 length: 15 amino acids. V was clipped by 4 bases and J by 3 bases, with 16 bases between them. CDR3 loop: CASSENPQVHTEAFF. The CDR3 DNA follows: TGCGCCAGCAGCGAAAACCCCCAGGTTCACACTGAAGCTTTCTTT.

At least ten counts were recorded for this clonotype. The V call is TRBV15, the J call TRBJ2-2; no firm D call. Deletions cut 3 bases from V and 1 base from J, with 6 bases between. Germline lookup yields CDR1 LNHNV and CDR2 YYDKDF (reference sequence). The CDR3 consists of 14 residues. CDR3 region: CATSRSLNTGELFF. In nucleotides, the CDR3 is TGTGCCACCAGCAGGTCCTTGAACACCGGGGAGCTGTTTTTT. Supplemented by reference TRBV15 and TRBJ2-2, the full variable domain reads DAMVIQNPRYQVTQFGKPVTLSCSQTLNHNVMYWYQQKSSQAPKLLFHYYDKDFNNEADTPDNFQSRRPNTSFCFLDIRSPGLGDTAMYLCATSRSLNTGELFFGEGSRLTVL.

V is TRBV3-1 and J is TRBJ1-4; 8 bases line up with TRBD1. Germline CDR1 is LGHDT and CDR2 is YNNKEL (reference sequence). J was trimmed by 7 bases and V by 4 bases; bases with no gene match: 8. The CDR3 runs 15 residues. CDR3 amino acids: CASSPTSGGFEKLFF. CDR3 nucleotide sequence: TGTGCCAGCAGCCCTACTTCAGGGGGCTTTGAAAAACTGTTTTTT.

This clonotype came up a few times. This rearrangement joins TRBV24-1 to TRBJ2-5, with D perhaps matching TRBD2 (7 bases). V shed 5 bases and J shed 5 bases, with 14 bases lying between them. There are 14 residues in the CDR3. Looked up from germline, CDR1 is KGHDR and CDR2 is SFDVKD. The CDR3 DNA reads as TGTGCCACCAGTGTAGGGGCGGGGGCTGAGACCCAGTACTTC. Encoded protein: CATSVGAGAETQYF.

The V and J genes are TRBV7-2 and TRBJ2-3; 7 nucleotides match TRBD2. CDR1 is SGHTA and CDR2 is FQGNSA in the germline V gene. The CDR3 totals 17 residues. V lost 1 base, J lost 1 base, and 8 bases stayed unmatched. The CDR3 DNA reads as TGTGCCAGCAGCTTAGTACCCGGACTAGGGGGCACAGATACGCAGTATTTT. This sequence encodes CASSLVPGLGGTDTQYF.

This clonotype was seen a handful of times. The chain has TRBV28 and TRBJ2-5; no definite D call. The germline V and J ends were trimmed by 2 bases and 5 bases, with 9 bases remaining between them. The CDR3 consists of 13 residues. CDR1 is MDHEN, CDR2 SYDVKM, per germline. For the CDR3, the DNA is TGTGCCAGCAGTTTAGATGTTCCGGAGACCCAGTACTTC. It is translated as CASSLDVPETQYF.

In this sample, this clonotype turned up many times. This chain links TRBV5-1 with TRBJ2-1; a weak D match, TRBD1 (5 bases). Between the trimmed V and J ends, which lost 0 bases and 7 bases, there was a span of 11 bases. CDR1 is SGHRS and CDR2 is YFSETQ in the germline V gene. The CDR3 sequence is 14 residues long. The CDR3: CASSLGDSTNEQFF. The CDR3 region has the DNA TGCGCCAGCAGCTTGGGCGACAGTACAAATGAGCAGTTCTTC.

In its sample, this clonotype was seen a few times. The chain recombines TRBV27 with TRBJ2-1, with D hard to call. Per germline, CDR1 MNHEY and CDR2 SMNVEV (reference sequence). The V and J ends lost 3 bases and 0 bases respectively, with 6 bases between them. This CDR3 has 14 residues. The CDR3 nucleotides are TGTGCCAGCAGTTTTGAACCCTCCTACAATGAGCAGTTCTTC. This encodes CASSFEPSYNEQFF.

The V gene is TRBV9, the J gene TRBJ2-3; no reliable D call. Trimming stripped 0 bases from V and 2 bases from J, with 13 bases between. The CDR3 runs 16 residues. CDR1 and CDR2 (germline): SGDLS, YYNGEE. CDR3 DNA sequence: TGTGCCAGCAGCGTAGAAGCCCGTAGTCTCACAGATACGCAGTATTTT. This gives the protein CASSVEARSLTDTQYF.

The chain combines TRBV20-1 with TRBJ2-7; the D is unclear. The germline CDR1 and CDR2 sequences are DFQATT and SNEGSKA (reference sequence). This CDR3 contains 12 residues. V lost 3 bases and J 7 bases, leaving 13 bases between the germline ends. The CDR3 nucleotides read TGCAGTGCTAGGGGCATACTGGGTGAGCAGTACTTC. Its protein product is CSARGILGEQYF.

The J gene is TRBJ2-7, the V gene TRBV27; D is possibly TRBD1 (6 bases). The CDR3 has 13 residues. V lost 3 bases and J 6 bases, leaving 12 bases between the germline ends. CDR1 and CDR2 (germline): MNHEY, SMNVEV (reference sequence). The CDR3 nucleotides are TGTGCCAGCAGTTTTGGACAGTGGCGCGAGCAGTACTTC. It translates to CASSFGQWREQYF.

This clonotype was observed a few times. The chain joins TRBV30 to TRBJ2-5, with 9 bases that match TRBD1. The CDR3 has 16 amino acids. Looked up from germline, CDR1 is GTSNPN and CDR2 is SVGIG (reference sequence). The V segment lost 2 bases and the J segment 6 bases; nucleotides outside the gene matches: 13. The CDR3, as DNA: TGTGCCTGGAGTATTTCGGGACAGGGAATAGTGAAGACCCAGTACTTC. This encodes CAWSISGQGIVKTQYF.

V usage is TRBV7-8 and J usage is TRBJ1-1; D is uncertain. Trimming removed 5 bases at V and 1 base at J, with 8 bases between. Germline V gene data show CDR1 as SGHVS and CDR2 as FQNEAQ. This CDR3 is built from 13 residues. The CDR3 DNA follows: TGTGCCAGCAGCGAACAGCCGAACACTGAAGCTTTCTTT. Protein product: CASSEQPNTEAFF.

The rearrangement links TRBV6-2 or TRBV6-3 to TRBJ2-2, with D perhaps given as TRBD1 or TRBD2 (5 bases each). Trimming took 7 bases from V and 2 from J, leaving 8 bases between them. The germline V gene encodes CDR1 MNHEY and CDR2 SVGEGT. This CDR3 spans 13 amino acids. The CDR3 protein is CASKGPNTGELFF. In DNA form, the CDR3 reads TGTGCCAGCAAGGGACCTAACACCGGGGAGCTGTTTTTT.

On this clonotype itself: An end of the junction differs from the germline gene, which may be a read error. This chain joins TRBV20-1 and TRBJ2-7; D gene uncertain. Germline CDR1 is DFQATT and CDR2 is SNEGSKA (reference sequence). This CDR3 comprises 15 residues. This CDR3 is CSARDEDRAYYGQYF. The CDR3 DNA reads TGCAGTGCTAGAGATGAGGATAGGGCTTACTACGGGCAGTACTTC.

This clonotype was found a few times. The chain couples TRBV5-1 to TRBJ1-6, with D possibly TRBD1 on 5 matching bases. The V and J ends lost 2 bases and 7 bases respectively, with 19 bases between them. This CDR3 contains 17 residues. The germline V gene encodes CDR1 SGHRS and CDR2 YFSETQ. This CDR3 is CASSFVGKKGQNSPLHF. In nucleotides, the CDR3 is TGCGCCAGCAGCTTCGTGGGAAAAAAGGGGCAAAATTCACCCCTCCACTTT.

The chain links TRBV7-9 to TRBJ2-7; D may be TRBD2 (5 bases). In germline, CDR1 is SEHNR, CDR2 FQNEAQ (reference sequence). The CDR3 length is 15 residues. V was trimmed by 5 bases and J by 2 bases, leaving 16 bases between them. The CDR3 protein is CASSPRWSGAYEQYF. As DNA, the CDR3 is TGTGCCAGCAGCCCCCGATGGAGCGGCGCCTACGAGCAGTACTTC.

This clonotype was detected only a few times. The rearrangement joins TRBV7-2 to TRBJ2-2; 8 bases are shared with TRBD2. The CDR3 covers 16 residues. CDR1 is SGHTA and CDR2 is FQGNSA in the germline V gene. With 0 bases clipped from V and 5 bases from J, the junction kept 5 bases outside the gene matches. The DNA of the CDR3 is TGTGCCAGCAGCTTAGCCCCTAGCGGGCCAACCGGGGAGCTGTTTTTT. This codes for CASSLAPSGPTGELFF.

The CDR3 nucleotides read TGTGCCAGCAGGGTAACTAGCGGGGGACAAGAGACCCAGTACTTC. Protein: CASRVTSGGQETQYF. This chain links TRBV6-1 with TRBJ2-5; 11 bases agree with TRBD2. The CDR3 totals 15 residues. The V gene end was trimmed by 6 bases and the J gene end by 2 bases; junction bases not matched to a gene: 5. Germline values: CDR1 MNHNS, CDR2 SASEGT.

The chain recombines TRBV20-1 with TRBJ1-1, with TRBD1 as a possible D gene (5 bases). Deletions cut 0 bases from V and 4 bases from J, with 9 bases between. There are 13 residues in the CDR3. Germline V gene data show CDR1 as DFQATT and CDR2 as SNEGSKA (reference sequence). CDR3 DNA: TGCAGTGCTAGAGACAGGGTTTCCACTGAAGCTTTCTTT. Protein: CSARDRVSTEAFF.

The chain links TRBV5-1 to TRBJ2-7; TRBD1 aligns across 8 bases. The J segment lost 2 bases and the V segment lost 4 bases, leaving 8 bases of the junction unmatched. Germline CDR1 and CDR2: SGHRS and YFSETQ. This CDR3 comprises 15 residues. The CDR3 DNA is TGCGCCAGCAGCGTTGGGACAGGCGTTACCTACGAGCAGTACTTC. It translates to CASSVGTGVTYEQYF.

The chain has TRBV11-1 and TRBJ2-7; 7 nucleotides align to TRBD2. Germline CDR1 and CDR2: SGHAT and FQDESV (reference sequence). CDR3 length: 19 residues. V trimming: 5 bases; J trimming: 1 base; junction bases outside the gene matches: 20. The CDR3 protein is CASSLRTKWAGEGSYEQYF. The CDR3 region has the DNA TGTGCCAGCAGCCTAAGGACGAAATGGGCGGGAGAAGGATCCTACGAGCAGTACTTC.

This clonotype was picked up a small number of times. The V and J genes are TRBV30 and TRBJ2-3; the match to TRBD2 covers 11 bases. With V trimmed by 0 bases and J by 2 bases, 4 bases remained unmatched. CDR3 length: 16 amino acids. Germline V gives CDR1 GTSNPN, CDR2 SVGIG (reference sequence). In DNA form, the CDR3 reads TGTGCCTGGAGTGTACTTAGCGGGAGGGCCACAGATACGCAGTATTTT. It is translated as CAWSVLSGRATDTQYF.

The genes are TRBV6-1 and TRBJ1-6; D is undetermined. The CDR3 is 12 residues long. Trimming left V 1 base short and J 10 bases short, with 5 bases between. The V gene's germline CDR1 is MNHNS and CDR2 SASEGT. The CDR3 protein is CASSEEGSPLHF. The CDR3 DNA reads TGTGCCAGCAGTGAAGAAGGGTCACCCCTCCACTTT.

This clonotype was counted a few times. The chain couples TRBV5-1 to TRBJ1-1, with TRBD1 matching 10 bases. V shed 4 bases and J 1 base; nucleotides not matched to a gene: 16. This CDR3 has 19 residues. Germline V gene sequence: CDR1 SGHRS, CDR2 YFSETQ. The CDR3 protein is CASSQTPPGQGTQNTEAFF. The CDR3 region has the DNA TGCGCCAGCAGCCAAACGCCGCCGGGACAGGGGACCCAGAACACTGAAGCTTTCTTT.

V and J are TRBV27 and TRBJ2-7; 7 bases fit TRBD2. Germline loops: CDR1 MNHEY, CDR2 SMNVEV (reference sequence). V shed 3 bases and J 0 bases; nucleotides not matched to a gene: 5. The CDR3 sequence is 15 residues long. The CDR3 coding sequence is TGTGCCAGCAGTTTCGGACTAGGAGTCTCCTACGAGCAGTACTTC. It codes for CASSFGLGVSYEQYF.

The CDR3, as DNA: TGTGCCAGCAGTGAGGTAGTTACCTACGAGCAGTACTTC. This gives the protein CASSEVVTYEQYF. The V gene is TRBV2, the J gene TRBJ2-7; D not resolved. V was cut by 3 bases and J by 2 bases, with 8 bases left in between. The CDR3 sequence is 13 residues long. The V gene's germline CDR1 is SNHLY and CDR2 FYNNEI.

There are a few counts of this clonotype. The V gene is TRBV5-1, the J gene TRBJ2-1, with D perhaps TRBD1 (6 bases). Trimming stripped 4 bases from V and 8 bases from J, with 19 bases between. From germline, CDR1 is SGHRS and CDR2 YFSETQ. The CDR3 totals 15 residues. The DNA for the CDR3 is TGCGCCAGCAGCCTCAGGGGTATTGGTGGCTATGAGCAGTTCTTC. Translation: CASSLRGIGGYEQFF.

In DNA, the CDR3 is TGTGCCAGCAGTCGTGGGGCTACAGGGGGCTCCTACGAGCAGTACTTC. The encoded protein is CASSRGATGGSYEQYF. J is TRBJ2-7 and V is TRBV28, with 8 bases matching TRBD1. Germline V gene sequence: CDR1 MDHEN, CDR2 SYDVKM. The CDR3 covers 16 residues. Trimming at V came to 5 bases and at J to 0 bases, leaving 9 bases not matched to a gene.

The J gene is TRBJ2-3, the V gene TRBV29-1; the D is unclear. Trimming removed 3 bases from V and 4 bases from J, with 8 bases in between. CDR3 length equals 12 residues. Germline lookup yields CDR1 SQVTM and CDR2 ANQGSEA. CDR3 residues: CSVEPGADTQYF. The CDR3 bases are TGCAGCGTTGAGCCTGGGGCAGATACGCAGTATTTT.